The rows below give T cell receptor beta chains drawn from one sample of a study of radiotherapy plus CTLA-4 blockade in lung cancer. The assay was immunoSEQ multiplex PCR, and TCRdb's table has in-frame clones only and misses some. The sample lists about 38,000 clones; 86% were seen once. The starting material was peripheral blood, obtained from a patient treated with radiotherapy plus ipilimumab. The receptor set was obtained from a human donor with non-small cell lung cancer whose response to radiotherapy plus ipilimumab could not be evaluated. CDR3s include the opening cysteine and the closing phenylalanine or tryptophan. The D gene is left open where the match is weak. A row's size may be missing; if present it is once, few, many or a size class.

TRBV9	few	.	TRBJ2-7	TGTGCCAGCAGTCTTTCCCGGGGGGCGGACTACGAGCAGTACTTC	CASSLSRGADYEQYF
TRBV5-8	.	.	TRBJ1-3	TGTGCCAGCAGCTTGGACACAGGGCGGGGAAACACCATATATTTT	CASSLDTGRGNTIYF
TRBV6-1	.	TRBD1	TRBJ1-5	TGTGCCAGCAGTGCGGGACAGCCCATGAGCAATCAGCCCCAGCATTTT	CASSAGQPMSNQPQHF
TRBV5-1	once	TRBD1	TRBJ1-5	TGCGCCAGCAACACTCGGGGGACAGACAATCAGCCCCAGCATTTT	CASNTRGTDNQPQHF
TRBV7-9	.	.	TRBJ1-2	TGTGCCAGCACCTCGGGGGGATTCTATGGCTACACCTTC	CASTSGGFYGYTF
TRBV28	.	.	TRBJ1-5	TGTGCCAGCAGTTTAAGATCGGGGTCCGGTCAGCCCCAGCATTTT	CASSLRSGSGQPQHF
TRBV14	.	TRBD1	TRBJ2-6	TGTGCCAGCAGCCAGGGGGGACAGGGGATCGGGGCCAACGTCCTGACTTTC	CASSQGGQGIGANVLTF
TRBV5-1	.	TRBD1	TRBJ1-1	TGCGCCAGCAGCTTGGTTATGGGACAGGGGACTGAAGCTTTCTTT	CASSLVMGQGTEAFF
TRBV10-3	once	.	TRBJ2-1	TGTGCCATCAGCGAGCTTGGAGACAATGAGCAGTTCTTC	CAISELGDNEQFF
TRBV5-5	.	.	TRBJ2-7	TGTGCCAGCAGCCCACTCGACAGACCCTACGAGCAGTACTTC	CASSPLDRPYEQYF
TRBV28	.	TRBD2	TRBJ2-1	TGTGCCAGCATGGCTAGCGGGAGGGCCCATGAGCAGTTCTTC	CASMASGRAHEQFF
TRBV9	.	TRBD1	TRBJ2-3	TGTGCCAGCAGCATCCGGGACAGCCGCACAGATACGCAGTATTTT	CASSIRDSRTDTQYF
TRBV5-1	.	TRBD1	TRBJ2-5	TGCGCCAGCAGCCGGGGACAGGGCCCCCTCGTAGAGTACTTC	CASSRGQGPLVEYF
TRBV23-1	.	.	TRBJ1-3	TGCGCCAGCAGTCAAAGACAGGTCCCACAGTCCCGCTCTGGAAACACCATATATTTT	CASSQRQVPQSRSGNTIYF
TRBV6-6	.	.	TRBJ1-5	TGTGCCAGCAGTTACGGCCAGGGTGGCAATCAGCCCCAGCATTTT	CASSYGQGGNQPQHF
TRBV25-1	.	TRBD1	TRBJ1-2	TGTGCCAGCAGTGAATGGGGACAGGGGGTGGGTGGCTACACCTTC	CASSEWGQGVGGYTF
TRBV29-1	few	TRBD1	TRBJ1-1	TGCAGCGTCCGGACAGGGCTGAACACTGAAGCTTTCTTT	CSVRTGLNTEAFF
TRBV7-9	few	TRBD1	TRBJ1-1	TGTGCCAGCAGGGGGCCACGGGACAGGGGGAACACTGAAGCTTTCTTT	CASRGPRDRGNTEAFF
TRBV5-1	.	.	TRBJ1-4	TGCGCCAGCAGCTCCCAACCAGGAAATAATGAAAAACTGTTTTTT	CASSSQPGNNEKLFF
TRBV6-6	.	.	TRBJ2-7	TGTGCCAGCAATATCGGCCGGGGTCCCTACGAGCAGTACTTC	CASNIGRGPYEQYF
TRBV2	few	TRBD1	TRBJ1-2	TGTGCCAGCGGGACAGGGGGGAACTATGGCTACACCTTC	CASGTGGNYGYTF
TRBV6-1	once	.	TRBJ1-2	TGTGCCAGCAGGAACTATTATGGCTACACCTTC	CASRNYYGYTF